A single sample gave rise to the 17 T cell receptor beta chains below, sequenced in a study of identical twins. TCRdb re-analysed the 5' RACE reads in MiXCR, keeping a single row per CDR3 protein. The profile shows some 730,000 distinct CDR3 sequences, about 20% of them singletons. These data were likewise used in another study, on T cells expressing NK-cell markers.

Material for sequencing was PBMCs. Receptors originate from a woman younger than 30 in good health.

This sequence joins TRBV7-2 and TRBJ2-3; D is unclear. CDR1 and CDR2 from the germline V gene are SGHTA and FQGNSA. The CDR3 contains 13 residues. V lost 5 bases and J lost 3, with 9 bases in between. This chain's CDR3 is CASSTRPTDTQYF. In nucleotides, the CDR3 is TGTGCCAGCAGCACCCGACCGACAGATACGCAGTATTTT.

V usage is TRBV12-3 or TRBV12-4 and J usage is TRBJ2-5; possibly TRBD2 for D (6 bases). This CDR3 is 14 amino acids long. V was cut by 3 bases and J by 4 bases, with 12 bases left in between. The CDR3 DNA reads TGTGCCAGCAGTTTTTTGGGAGGCGGAGAGACCCAGTACTTC. Its protein product is CASSFLGGGETQYF.

This clonotype was seen a handful of times. The rearrangement links TRBV6-1 to TRBJ2-7; tentative D call: TRBD2 (6 bases). The V end was cut by 7 bases, the J end by 1 base, with 20 bases between. Germline CDR1 MNHNS, CDR2 SASEGT. CDR3 length: 16 residues. The CDR3 DNA reads TGTGCCAGCAACCCCCGGGGGTGGGCACCTTCCTACGAGCAGTACTTC. Translation: CASNPRGWAPSYEQYF.

This clonotype was observed a few times. The chain has TRBV10-3 and TRBJ2-5; D is perhaps TRBD2 (6 bases). The V and J ends lost 6 bases and 5 bases respectively, with 13 bases between them. This CDR3 has 13 residues. In germline, CDR1 is ENHRY, CDR2 SYGVKD. CDR3 protein: CAISPRDRETQYF. CDR3 DNA: TGTGCCATCAGCCCGCGGGATCGGGAGACCCAGTACTTC.

The chain combines TRBV5-8 with TRBJ2-5, with TRBD2 as a possible D gene (7 bases). V lost 1 base, J lost 1 base, and 14 bases lay in between. The CDR3 extends over 16 amino acids. Looked up from germline, CDR1 is SGHTS and CDR2 is YDEGEE. The CDR3 protein is CASSLLGGARQETQYF. The CDR3 coding sequence is TGTGCCAGCAGCTTGTTAGGGGGGGCCCGCCAAGAGACCCAGTACTTC.

This clonotype was detected only a few times. This chain links TRBV29-1 with TRBJ1-3, with D possibly being TRBD1 (6 bases). V was clipped by 4 bases and J by 2 bases, with 12 bases between them. The CDR3 spans 14 residues. The germline V gene encodes CDR1 SQVTM and CDR2 ANQGSEA. The DNA for the CDR3 is TGCAGCGTTGTGGTGGGGGCTACTGGAAACACCATATATTTT. Its translation: CSVVVGATGNTIYF. Full variable domain (rest looked up from reference TRBV29-1 and TRBJ1-3): SAVISQKPSRDICQRGTSLTIQCQVDSQVTMMFWYRQQPGQSLTLIATANQGSEATYESGFVIDKFPISRPNLTFSTLTVSNMSPEDSSIYLCSVVVGATGNTIYFGEGSWLTVV.

J is TRBJ2-7 and V is TRBV5-1, with D perhaps matching TRBD1 (6 bases). Germline V lookup: CDR1 SGHRS, CDR2 YFSETQ. V shed 4 bases and J shed 4 bases, with 18 bases lying between them. This CDR3 has 15 amino acids. In DNA, the CDR3 is TGCGCCAGCAGCCGGGGCCTGGGACACGAGTACGAGCAGTACTTC. Its translation: CASSRGLGHEYEQYF.

This sequence joins TRBV7-3 and TRBJ2-3; D not resolved. The CDR3 extends over 14 amino acids. The V gene's germline CDR1 is SGHTA and CDR2 FQGTGA. V was pared by 2 bases and J by 3 bases, with 9 bases between. This CDR3 reads CASSLHHGTDTQYF. The CDR3 region has the DNA TGTGCCAGCAGCTTACATCATGGAACAGATACGCAGTATTTT.

The rearrangement uses TRBV9 and TRBJ2-1; D may be TRBD2 (5 bases). Germline values: CDR1 SGDLS, CDR2 YYNGEE. The CDR3 has 13 amino acids. The ends were cut back, 0 bases at V and 5 bases at J, with 6 bases in the middle. DNA of the CDR3: TGTGCCAGCAGCGTAGGGGGAGACAATGAGCAGTTCTTC. The encoded protein is CASSVGGDNEQFF. Supplemented by reference TRBV9 and TRBJ2-1, the full variable domain reads DSGVTQTPKHLITATGQRVTLRCSPRSGDLSVYWYQQSLDQGLQFLIQYYNGEERAKGNILERFSAQQFPDLHSELNLSSLELGDSALYFCASSVGGDNEQFFGPGTRLTVL.

In this sample, this clonotype turned up a few times. V is TRBV11-2 and J is TRBJ1-2, with a weak D call TRBD1 (6 bases). The CDR3 length is 18 residues. Per the germline V gene, CDR1 is SGHAT and CDR2 is FQNNGV. The V and J ends lost 0 bases and 4 bases respectively, with 21 bases between them. The CDR3 sequence: CASSLDLGGRMSGYGYTF. Written as DNA, the CDR3 is TGTGCCAGCAGCTTAGACTTAGGGGGGCGAATGTCGGGCTATGGCTACACCTTC.

The rearrangement joins TRBV9 to TRBJ2-1; 7 positions match TRBD1. The CDR3 is made up of 16 amino acids. Germline values: CDR1 SGDLS, CDR2 YYNGEE. Trimming took 3 bases from V and 7 from J; bases not matched to a gene: 13. The CDR3 nucleotides are TGTGCCAGCAGCGCGCCCCGGGACAGCAGTCGGAATGAGCAGTTCTTC. It codes for CASSAPRDSSRNEQFF.

This chain uses TRBV7-2 with TRBJ1-5; D unclear. The CDR3 contains 14 residues. Germline loops: CDR1 SGHTA, CDR2 FQGNSA. Trimming cost V 0 bases and J 3 bases, with 6 bases left between them. Here the CDR3 DNA reads TGTGCCAGCAGCTTAGCCTCTTACAATCAGCCCCAGCATTTT. Translated, it gives CASSLASYNQPQHF.

This clonotype appeared a few times. CDR3 in amino acids: CSARSDRGYQPQHF. The DNA for the CDR3 is TGCAGTGCTAGATCCGACAGGGGTTATCAGCCCCAGCATTTT. The chain employs TRBV20-1 and TRBJ1-5; 8 positions match TRBD1. Germline V gives CDR1 DFQATT, CDR2 SNEGSKA (reference sequence). V trimming: 2 bases; J trimming: 5 bases; junction bases outside the gene matches: 5. The CDR3 length is 14 residues.

This chain uses TRBV5-1 with TRBJ1-1; D is uncertain. This CDR3 is built from 17 residues. Germline V gene data show CDR1 as SGHRS and CDR2 as YFSETQ. Trimming stripped 5 bases from V and 1 base from J, with 21 bases between. The CDR3 loop is CASSPDGRHATNTEAFF. The CDR3 DNA reads TGCGCCAGCAGTCCGGACGGCCGGCACGCTACGAACACTGAAGCTTTCTTT. Complete variable domain (other parts from reference TRBV5-1 and TRBJ1-1): KAGVTQTPRYLIKTRGQQVTLSCSPISGHRSVSWYQQTPGQGLQFLFEYFSETQRNKGNFPGRFSGRQFSNSRSEMNVSTLELGDSALYLCASSPDGRHATNTEAFFGQGTRLTVV.

The V call is TRBV5-1, the J call TRBJ2-7, with 8 bases fitting TRBD1. J lost 5 bases, V lost 6 bases, and 10 bases had no gene match. Germline V gives CDR1 SGHRS, CDR2 YFSETQ. CDR3 length: 14 amino acids. CDR3 sequence (DNA): TGCGCCAGCAAGTCCTGGGACAGGAAGAACGAGCAGTACTTC. Translation: CASKSWDRKNEQYF.

The CDR3 loop is CASSLGPGLAGGITQYF. DNA of the CDR3: TGCGCCAGCAGCTTGGGACCCGGACTAGCGGGAGGGATTACGCAGTATTTT. The chain joins TRBV5-1 to TRBJ2-3, with 15 bases matching TRBD2. This CDR3 has 17 residues. CDR1 and CDR2 from the germline V gene are SGHRS and YFSETQ. With V trimmed by 0 bases and J by 8 bases, 7 bases remained unmatched.

The chain couples TRBV6-1 to TRBJ2-3, with a weak D call TRBD2 (5 bases). CDR3 length: 15 residues. In germline, CDR1 is MNHNS, CDR2 SASEGT. The V end lost 7 bases, the J end lost 2 bases, and 16 bases lay between the germline ends. CDR3 amino acids: CASTPRTPSTDTQYF. The CDR3 DNA is TGTGCCAGCACCCCAAGGACTCCCTCCACAGATACGCAGTATTTT.